Shown below are 8 T cell receptor beta chains from a single sample sequenced in a study of cytomegalovirus exposure and HLA in healthy donors. Primers included in the PCR were 60 Vbeta and 13 Jbeta primers. The protocol was immunoSEQ multiplex PCR, while the TCRdb copy is restricted to in-frame clones and leaves out a portion. The sample holds 130,000 or so clones, around 74% seen once. Source material: PBMCs. These receptors all stem from a man aged 18 to 30 in good health and CMV-seropositive.

In nucleotides, the CDR3 is TGTGCCAGCCACGGACAGAACTCCTACGAGCAGTACTTC. Its protein product is CASHGQNSYEQYF. The V and J genes are TRBV28 and TRBJ2-7; D is possibly TRBD1 (6 bases). Trimming removed 8 bases at V and 0 bases at J, with 11 bases between. The length of the CDR3 is 13 residues. Germline assignment: CDR1 MDHEN and CDR2 SYDVKM.

This rearrangement joins TRBV7-9 to TRBJ2-5, with 7 bases matching TRBD2. In germline, CDR1 is SEHNR, CDR2 FQNEAQ (reference sequence). After removal of 5 bases from V and 0 bases from J, the junction contained 9 bases not matched to a gene. The CDR3 sequence is 16 residues long. CDR3 in amino acids: CASSLGVAGHQETQYF. CDR3 in DNA: TGTGCCAGCAGCCTCGGGGTAGCGGGCCACCAAGAGACCCAGTACTTC.

V is TRBV6-6 and J is TRBJ2-7, with TRBD2 identical over 7 bases. J gave up 6 bases and V 2 bases, and 1 base lay outside the gene matches. CDR1 and CDR2 (germline): MNHNY, SVGAGI (reference sequence). The CDR3 sequence is 12 residues long. The CDR3 region has the DNA TGTGCCAGCAGTTACGGGGGGGGCGAGCAGTACTTC. It codes for CASSYGGGEQYF.

The rearrangement links TRBV29-1 to TRBJ2-7, with 13 bases aligning to TRBD2. The CDR3 contains 14 residues. With 3 bases clipped from V and 7 bases from J, the junction kept 6 bases outside the gene matches. CDR1 is SQVTM, CDR2 ANQGSEA, per germline. The CDR3 DNA is TGCAGCGTTGATAGACTAGCGGGGGGTCGAGAGCAGTACTTC. It encodes CSVDRLAGGREQYF.

This rearrangement joins TRBV7-6 to TRBJ2-7; possible D gene TRBD2, 5 bases. Trimming took 8 bases from V and 1 from J, leaving 15 bases between them. Germline CDR1 SGHVS, CDR2 FNYEAQ. This CDR3 is built from 14 residues. This CDR3 is CASLAGVGSYEQYF. The CDR3 DNA reads TGTGCCAGCCTCGCCGGGGTAGGGTCCTACGAGCAGTACTTC.

CDR3: CASSDRDYGYTF. CDR3 DNA: TGTGCCAGCAGTGACAGGGACTATGGCTACACCTTC. This chain connects TRBV2 to TRBJ1-2, with D perhaps matching TRBD1 (5 bases). With 3 bases removed from V and 3 bases from J, the gap between germline ends came to 5 bases. CDR3 length equals 12 residues. In germline, CDR1 is SNHLY, CDR2 FYNNEI.

This chain links TRBV6-5 with TRBJ1-2; D is unclear. CDR1 MNHEY and CDR2 SVGAGI come from the germline V gene. The CDR3 is 13 amino acids. Trimming pared 4 bases from V and 8 bases from J, leaving 14 bases between. The CDR3 loop reads CASSSGPGGGYTF. CDR3 coding DNA: TGTGCCAGCAGTTCCGGGCCCGGAGGGGGCTACACCTTC.

CDR3 nucleotide sequence: TGCGCCAGCAGCCAAGAAGCTTATAATTCACCCCTCCACTTT. It encodes CASSQEAYNSPLHF. The chain combines TRBV4-1 with TRBJ1-6; D unresolved. Germline lookup yields CDR1 MGHRA and CDR2 YSYEKL. The CDR3 runs to 14 residues. V was pared by 0 bases and J by 4 bases, with 4 bases between.